This T cell receptor beta chain was profiled in a study of blood T cell repertoires in COVID-19. Across the whole study: Collection of acute and convalescent COVID-19 samples took place in the United States, Italy and Spain. PBMCs, B-cell-depleted T cells, or T cells were the source of the cDNA or gDNA that made up the material.

Under the authors' procedure: Amplification from reference gene primers served as the basis for estimated nucleated cell counts. Measured with immunoSEQ multiplex PCR; TCRdb has only the in-frame clones, and not every one. That table supplies the V and J calls and clone size; D and trimming were determined from the DNA. The sample has about 280,000 clones, 75% to 85% seen once. The CDR3 contains 15 residues. V lost 5 bases, J lost 3 bases, and 17 bases lay in between. From germline, CDR1 is SGHTA and CDR2 FQGNSA. This receptor was taken from a man in his fifties with active or convalescent COVID-19. The chain couples TRBV7-2 to TRBJ2-7, with a tentative D call TRBD2 (6 bases). The material sequenced was peripheral blood. CDR3 protein: CASSPVADTLYEQYF. CDR3 sequence (DNA): TGTGCCAGCAGCCCAGTAGCGGATACCCTCTACGAGCAGTACTTC.